This record concerns one TCR beta chain sequence. Assay used: immunoSEQ multiplex PCR; TCRdb lists only in-frame clones, some missing. The top ten hold around 2.9% of the sample, which has fewer than 250,000 clones, about nine tenths seen once. This sample is drawn from a study of blood T cell repertoires in COVID-19. The germline V gene encodes CDR1 MDHEN and CDR2 SYDVKM. This CDR3 has 15 residues. Trimming left V 6 bases short and J 3 bases short, with 18 bases between. The sample was peripheral blood. The sequence derives from a woman aged 55-70 years with acute or convalescent COVID-19. The V gene is TRBV28, the J gene TRBJ2-7, with D possibly being TRBD1 (5 bases). The CDR3 loop reads CASSFRQGLFYEQYF. As DNA, the CDR3 is TGTGCCAGCAGCTTCCGGCAGGGTCTATTCTACGAGCAGTACTTC.